What follows are 3 T cell receptor beta chains derived from one specimen sequenced in a study of blood T cell repertoires in COVID-19 (dated by TCRdb to 2019 to 2021). To prepare the library, the immunoSEQ multiplex PCR assay was applied. Not all clones reach the TCRdb copy of this immuneACCESS table, which keeps in-frame sequences only. Checked studies attribute under half of the gap to unresolved V genes and leave the rest unexplained. For this sample the table gives about 100,000 clones, of which around nine tenths were detected only once. Approximately 5.3% of the sample rests with the top ten. Source material: peripheral blood. The receptors were gathered from a human donor in a cohort sampled during active COVID-19.

The J gene is TRBJ2-1, the V gene TRBV7-2, with 15 bases matching TRBD2. This CDR3 is built from 17 residues. Germline V gene data show CDR1 as SGHTA and CDR2 as FQGNSA. Trimming removed 0 bases from V and 4 bases from J; junction bases left unmatched: 1. CDR3 amino acids: CASSLAGLAGGYNEQFF. The CDR3 nucleotides are TGTGCCAGCAGCTTAGCTGGACTAGCGGGAGGGTACAATGAGCAGTTCTTC.

This chain joins TRBV2 and TRBJ2-7, with 11 bases identical to TRBD1. This CDR3 comprises 13 residues. Germline CDR1 is SNHLY and CDR2 is FYNNEI. The ends lost 9 bases at V and 7 bases at J; junction bases unmatched: 8. The CDR3 DNA is TGTGCCAGTGCCCGGGACAGGGGGGGGGAGCAGTACTTC. Protein product: CASARDRGGEQYF.

This chain uses TRBV5-1 with TRBJ1-6; a possible D gene is TRBD1 (5 bases). This CDR3 has 15 residues. Germline V gene sequence: CDR1 SGHRS, CDR2 YFSETQ. V was shortened by 1 base and J by 5 bases, with 10 bases between the two germline ends. In nucleotides, the CDR3 is TGCGCCAGCAGCTTGTCAGACAGAGATAATTCACCCCTCCACTTT. As protein: CASSLSDRDNSPLHF.